This paragraph covers one T cell receptor beta chain sequence. The entry originates in a study of technical replicates of blood from a few donors. Repertoires were generated with immunoSEQ multiplex PCR, while TCRdb's copy carries only in-frame clones and drops some. The table has about 78,000 clones, 90% to 95% seen once. J was trimmed by 4 bases and V by 1 base; bases with no gene match: 4. CDR1 and CDR2 from the germline V gene are SGHDT and YYEEEE. The CDR3 spans 14 residues. Input material: T cells isolated from PBMCs. The clonotype comes from a human donor in good health. This chain uses TRBV5-6 with TRBJ1-1; 7 positions agree with TRBD1. The CDR3 nucleotides read TGTGCCAGCAGCTTGAGGGGGCAGCGCACTGAAGCTTTCTTT. The encoded protein is CASSLRGQRTEAFF.